The present T cell receptor beta chain was sequenced within a study of blood T cells in healthy people across ages. Regarding the study as a whole: Because donor CMV status was unknown, expanded clonotype changes were possibly confounded.

The second PCR ran roughly 6 to 11 cycles with a sample-barcoded 5' primer and J-beta primers. Per-sample output comprised a minimum of 2.5 million paired-end reads containing CDR3. TCRdb called the 5' RACE reads again in MiXCR, with one record for every CDR3 protein. The repertoire consists of 1.5 million to 2 million distinct CDR3 sequences, with about 50% occurring once and the leading ten covering roughly 2%. A few counts support this clonotype. The target antigen is unknown. There were healthy Caucasian individuals from Russia, aged about 6 to 100, serving as donors. The CDR3 totals 14 residues. V was clipped by 2 bases and J by 2 bases, with 8 bases between them. Germline CDR1 MNHEY, CDR2 SVGAGI.

This clonotype was sampled from a woman between 40 and 55 years old in good health. Sequencing used blood. The chain joins TRBV6-5 to TRBJ2-3; the D call may be TRBD1 or TRBD2 (5 bases each). The chain's CDR3 is CASSYEGFTDTQYF. In DNA, the CDR3 is TGTGCCAGCAGTTACGAGGGGTTCACAGATACGCAGTATTTT.